Below, 28 T cell receptor beta chains from the same sample are listed, as sequenced in a study of T cell repertoires in cytomegalovirus infection. From the reads, TCRdb called clonotypes with MiXCR, one entry per CDR3 protein. The data contain fewer than 400,000 distinct CDR3 sequences, less than 20% of them seen just once; the ten biggest clones take up less than 9.5%. Sequencing was done on a sample of PBMCs. The receptors were sampled from a human donor in good health (CMV status not recorded). Some clones in this sample may be carry-over from other donors' samples.

This clonotype was recorded a few times. This sequence joins TRBV6-2 or TRBV6-3 and TRBJ2-1, with 13 bases matching TRBD2. This CDR3 spans 15 amino acids. V gave up 8 bases and J gave up 4 bases; unmatched junction bases: 5. Germline values: CDR1 MNHEY, CDR2 SVGEGT. CDR3: CASWRTSGRYNEQFF. In nucleotides, the CDR3 is TGTGCCAGCTGGAGGACTAGCGGGAGATACAATGAGCAGTTCTTC.

The chain combines TRBV15 with TRBJ2-3; the match to TRBD2 covers 15 bases. The CDR3 is made up of 17 amino acids. After removal of 3 bases from V and 5 bases from J, the junction contained 6 bases not matched to a gene. The germline V gene has CDR1 LNHNV and CDR2 YYDKDF (reference sequence). CDR3 amino acids: CATSSGTSGGPGDTQYF. The CDR3 DNA reads as TGTGCCACCAGCAGTGGGACTAGCGGGGGGCCAGGAGATACGCAGTATTTT.

The CDR3 DNA reads as TGTGCCAGTAGGCCCTACCCCGGGACTAGCAACAATGAGCAGTTCTTC. Translated, it gives CASRPYPGTSNNEQFF. The rearrangement joins TRBV19 to TRBJ2-1, with TRBD2 matching over 9 bases. J lost 5 bases, V lost 6 bases, and 11 bases had no gene match. Germline V gives CDR1 LNHDA, CDR2 SQIVND (reference sequence). CDR3 length equals 16 residues.

This clonotype was observed a few times. V and J are TRBV30 and TRBJ1-1; D possibly corresponds to TRBD1 (5 bases). With 5 bases removed from V and 4 bases from J, the gap between germline ends came to 8 bases. Germline assignment: CDR1 GTSNPN and CDR2 SVGIG (reference sequence). This CDR3 has 11 amino acids. The CDR3 DNA reads TGTGCCTGGGACAGACCCACTGAAGCTTTCTTT. Its protein is CAWDRPTEAFF.

The chain is built from TRBV28 and TRBJ2-7; no firm D call. V lost 7 bases to trimming and J lost 2 bases, with 12 bases between them. CDR1 is MDHEN, CDR2 SYDVKM, per germline. The CDR3 consists of 13 residues. The CDR3 coding sequence is TGTGCCAGCAAAGCCGGTAGCCCCTACGAGCAGTACTTC. This sequence encodes CASKAGSPYEQYF.

There are a few counts of this clonotype. V usage is TRBV29-1 and J usage is TRBJ2-1; 7 nucleotides agree with TRBD2. V lost 4 bases, J lost 8 bases, and 11 bases stayed unmatched. Germline loops: CDR1 SQVTM, CDR2 ANQGSEA. This CDR3 region has 14 residues. CDR3 residues: CSVVGGFGADEQFF. CDR3 coding DNA: TGCAGCGTTGTGGGGGGGTTTGGTGCAGATGAGCAGTTCTTC.

This clonotype was counted many times. The chain carries TRBV7-2 and TRBJ2-3; 13 bases fit TRBD2. The germline V gene encodes CDR1 SGHTA and CDR2 FQGNSA. V was clipped by 3 bases and J by 5 bases; unmatched bases: 2. This CDR3 spans 15 amino acids. CDR3 residues: CASSFGTSGVDTQYF. In DNA form, the CDR3 reads TGTGCCAGCAGCTTCGGGACTAGCGGGGTAGATACGCAGTATTTT.

This clonotype was detected a few times. The rearrangement joins TRBV29-1 to TRBJ1-5; no clear D gene. The ends were cut back, 2 bases at V and 2 bases at J, with 7 bases in the middle. Germline V gives CDR1 SQVTM, CDR2 ANQGSEA. This CDR3 has 13 amino acids. CDR3 nucleotides: TGCAGCGTTGAAATCCAGCGCAATCAGCCCCAGCATTTT. Protein product: CSVEIQRNQPQHF.

The V call is TRBV12-3 or TRBV12-4, the J call TRBJ1-5; no firm D call. Trimming removed 6 bases from V and 5 bases from J, with 14 bases in between. The CDR3 totals 14 residues. CDR3 nucleotide sequence: TGTGCCAGCAGCCAAAGGGAGTGGGATCAGCCCCAGCATTTT. Encoded protein: CASSQREWDQPQHF.

This chain joins TRBV18 and TRBJ1-5, with a possible D match to TRBD1 (6 bases). This CDR3 is 15 amino acids long. CDR1 KGHSH and CDR2 LQKENI come from the germline V gene. V was shortened by 5 bases and J by 3 bases, with 14 bases between the two germline ends. The CDR3: CASSKNRAPNQPQHF. The CDR3 DNA reads TGTGCCAGCTCAAAGAACAGGGCCCCCAATCAGCCCCAGCATTTT. The variable domain in full, completed from reference TRBV18 and TRBJ1-5, reads NAGVMQNPRHLVRRRGQEARLRCSPMKGHSHVYWYRQLPEEGLKFMVYLQKENIIDESGMPKERFSAEFPKEGPSILRIQQVVRGDSAAYFCASSKNRAPNQPQHFGDGTRLSIL.

The sample holds a few counts of this clonotype. The chain links TRBV25-1 to TRBJ1-6, with D perhaps TRBD1 (5 bases). The ends were cut back, 8 bases at V and 11 bases at J, with 13 bases in the middle. The CDR3 consists of 12 residues. From germline, CDR1 is MGHDK and CDR2 SYGVNS. The CDR3 DNA is TGTGCCAGCGGACCCATAGGGGCACCCCTCCACTTT. Translating gives CASGPIGAPLHF.

This clonotype was recorded many times. The chain employs TRBV7-2 and TRBJ2-5; D possibly corresponds to TRBD2 (5 bases). This CDR3 contains 14 residues. The germline V gene encodes CDR1 SGHTA and CDR2 FQGNSA. The V and J ends lost 0 bases and 4 bases respectively, with 9 bases between them. CDR3 loop: CASSLARVRETQYF. CDR3 nucleotide sequence: TGTGCCAGCAGCTTAGCGCGGGTGAGAGAGACCCAGTACTTC.

This clonotype came up a few times. The V and J genes are TRBV30 and TRBJ1-1; D is possibly TRBD1 (5 bases). The ends were cut back, 1 base at V and 12 bases at J, with 21 bases in the middle. The CDR3 is 14 amino acids. From germline, CDR1 is GTSNPN and CDR2 SVGIG (reference sequence). Here the CDR3 DNA reads TGTGCCTGGAGTGCACGGAGGCAGGGAGGTGGAACTTTCTTT. Protein: CAWSARRQGGGTFF.

V gene TRBV20-1 combines with J gene TRBJ1-2, with D possibly matching TRBD1 (5 bases). There are 13 residues in the CDR3. Germline CDR1 reads DFQATT; CDR2 reads SNEGSKA (reference sequence). The CDR3, as DNA: TGCAGCACCAAAGACCCCGACAGCTATGGCTACACCTTC. It translates to CSTKDPDSYGYTF.

In regard to this clonotype: A single base separates this from a much larger clone, so it may be a read error. The gene calls are TRBV6-2 or TRBV6-3 and TRBJ2-1; D remains unclear. Germline loops: CDR1 MNHEY, CDR2 SVGEGT. This CDR3 contains 14 residues. Here the CDR3 reads CASSYGPNKKEQLF. The CDR3 bases are TGTGCCAGCAGTTACGGTCCAAACAAAAAAGAGCAGTTGTTC.

The sample holds many counts of this clonotype. The V and J genes are TRBV5-4 and TRBJ1-1; 7 nucleotides match TRBD1. The J segment lost 7 bases and the V segment lost 4 bases, leaving 13 bases of the junction unmatched. The CDR3 covers 15 residues. Germline V lookup: CDR1 SGHNT, CDR2 YYREEE (reference sequence). The CDR3 nucleotides are TGTGCCAGCAGCCCGCCTTCTGGACAGGTACTTGAAGCTTTCTTT. It specifies CASSPPSGQVLEAFF.

J is TRBJ2-5 and V is TRBV5-1; possibly TRBD2 for D (6 bases). CDR1 and CDR2 from the germline V gene are SGHRS and YFSETQ. This CDR3 is built from 15 residues. V was cut by 8 bases and J by 4 bases, with 21 bases left in between. The CDR3, as DNA: TGCGCCAGTCAAAAGGTAGCGGCCCTGGGAGAGACCCAGTACTTC. Residues: CASQKVAALGETQYF.

In its sample, this clonotype was seen many times. The V gene is TRBV10-3, the J gene TRBJ1-1; D remains unclear. The CDR3 is 12 residues long. The germline V gene encodes CDR1 ENHRY and CDR2 SYGVKD. V lost 4 bases to trimming and J lost 2 bases, with 5 bases between them. CDR3 region: CAISGQNTEAFF. The DNA for the CDR3 is TGTGCCATCAGTGGTCAAAACACTGAAGCTTTCTTT.

This chain uses TRBV12-3 or TRBV12-4 with TRBJ2-3, with no clear D. The CDR3 is 12 amino acids. The V gene lost 6 bases and the J gene lost 6 bases, with 10 bases spanning the gap. The CDR3: CASSFIQDTQYF. The CDR3 DNA reads TGTGCCAGCAGCTTTATACAGGATACGCAGTATTTT.

This clonotype was picked up many times. The chain joins TRBV7-6 to TRBJ2-7; possible D gene TRBD2, 6 bases. The CDR3 covers 13 residues. V dropped 5 bases and J dropped 3 bases, with 11 bases sitting between them. CDR1 and CDR2 (germline): SGHVS, FNYEAQ. CDR3 DNA: TGTGCCAGCAGCCAGGGACTTAACTACGAGCAGTACTTC. Translation: CASSQGLNYEQYF.

Points on this clonotype: A read error may be the cause here, since a much bigger clone is one base away. The genes are TRBV6-1 and TRBJ2-5; TRBD2 matches 7 bases. The CDR3 is made up of 16 amino acids. Germline V gene lookup returns CDR1 MNHNS and CDR2 SASEGT. The CDR3 region is CASLGLAEDFQENQYF. The CDR3 region has the DNA TGTGCCAGTCTTGGGCTAGCGGAGGACTTCCAAGAGAACCAGTACTTC.

The chain carries TRBV2 and TRBJ1-2; 7 bases align to TRBD1. This CDR3 is 17 amino acids long. Germline lookup yields CDR1 SNHLY and CDR2 FYNNEI. The J segment lost 0 bases and the V segment lost 0 bases, leaving 7 bases of the junction unmatched. The CDR3 loop reads CASSEAFDRDPNYGYTF. The CDR3 DNA follows: TGTGCCAGCAGTGAAGCGTTCGACAGGGACCCTAACTATGGCTACACCTTC.

This clonotype was counted between two and nine times. The V gene is TRBV6-6, the J gene TRBJ2-5, with D perhaps TRBD2 (5 bases). CDR3 size: 14 residues. Germline CDR1 MNHNY, CDR2 SVGAGI (reference sequence). V was pared by 0 bases and J by 4 bases, with 9 bases between. This CDR3 reads CASSYSARAETQYF. CDR3 sequence (DNA): TGTGCCAGCAGTTACTCGGCGAGGGCAGAGACCCAGTACTTC.

This sequence joins TRBV5-1 and TRBJ2-6; the D is unclear. In germline, CDR1 is SGHRS, CDR2 YFSETQ. The CDR3 covers 15 residues. The ends were cut back, 5 bases at V and 0 bases at J, with 9 bases in the middle. This CDR3 reads CASRNSGSGANVLTF. CDR3 nucleotide sequence: TGCGCCAGCAGAAACAGTGGCTCTGGGGCCAACGTCCTGACTTTC. Drawing the rest from reference TRBV5-1 and TRBJ2-6, the complete variable domain is KAGVTQTPRYLIKTRGQQVTLSCSPISGHRSVSWYQQTPGQGLQFLFEYFSETQRNKGNFPGRFSGRQFSNSRSEMNVSTLELGDSALYLCASRNSGSGANVLTFGAGSRLTVL.

This clonotype was seen ten or more times. The rearrangement uses TRBV6-2 or TRBV6-3 and TRBJ1-1; D gene unclear. Trimming took off 0 bases at V and 8 bases at J, with 13 bases between the two ends. The germline CDR1 and CDR2 sequences are MNHEY and SVGEGT. The CDR3 loop spans 14 amino acids. The CDR3 sequence is CASSYSGYRAEAFF. The DNA for the CDR3 is TGTGCCAGCAGTTACTCCGGGTACAGAGCCGAAGCTTTCTTT.

This clonotype appeared many times. The chain carries TRBV7-6 and TRBJ2-7; the match to TRBD1 covers 8 bases. CDR1 and CDR2 from the germline V gene are SGHVS and FNYEAQ. J lost 3 bases, V lost 5 bases, and 9 bases had no gene match. The CDR3 runs to 15 residues. As DNA, the CDR3 is TGTGCCAGCAGCCTCCAGGGGGCCGGGGACTACGAGCAGTACTTC. This translates into CASSLQGAGDYEQYF.

This clonotype was seen repeatedly, ten times or more. The rearrangement uses TRBV7-9 and TRBJ2-3, with a tentative D call TRBD1 (5 bases). This CDR3 is 18 amino acids long. Per germline, CDR1 SEHNR and CDR2 FQNEAQ (reference sequence). Trimming removed 5 bases from V and 2 bases from J, with 23 bases in between. The CDR3 is CASSGADPAGRYTDTQYF. For the CDR3, the DNA is TGTGCCAGCAGCGGGGCGGACCCGGCAGGCAGATACACAGATACGCAGTATTTT. Full variable domain (rest looked up from reference TRBV7-9 and TRBJ2-3): DTGVSQNPRHKITKRGQNVTFRCDPISEHNRLYWYRQTLGQGPEFLTYFQNEAQLEKSRLLSDRFSAERPKGSFSTLEIQRTEQGDSAMYLCASSGADPAGRYTDTQYFGPGTRLTVL.

This clonotype came up many times. V gene TRBV7-6 combines with J gene TRBJ2-7, with D perhaps matching TRBD1 (6 bases). The CDR3 is 13 amino acids. The V end was cut by 3 bases, the J end by 4 bases, with 10 bases between. Germline lookup yields CDR1 SGHVS and CDR2 FNYEAQ. This CDR3 reads CASSFDRNYEQYF. CDR3 sequence (DNA): TGTGCCAGCAGCTTCGACAGGAATTACGAGCAGTACTTC.